This TCR beta chain is drawn from a study of T cells after posttransplantation cyclophosphamide. Cyclophosphamide on days +3 and +4 followed busulfan-fludarabine conditioning and a marrow graft. Study-wide results and caveats: Skin or GI-infiltrating T cells shared few TRB sequences with blood. Recipient CMV seropositivity and CMV reactivation strongly tracked TRB clonality. Later blood repertoires were often dominated by clones from the donor CD8+ memory compartment.

Germline-derived CDR1 and CDR2 are MNHNS and SASEGT. V was clipped by 5 bases and J by 1 base, with 13 bases between them. This CDR3 is 15 amino acids long. Clones were sequenced by immunoSEQ multiplex PCR, and TCRdb holds only the in-frame ones, with some missing. The sample shows some 6,000 clones, over 1.5% of them seen only once. With regard to this clone: The antigen remains undetermined.

The chain combines TRBV6-1 with TRBJ2-3; D is perhaps TRBD2 (6 bases). Source: PBMCs, taken 242 days after a stem cell transplant with posttransplant cyclophosphamide. This receptor was taken from a young adult male patient who received an allogeneic stem cell transplant from a related donor, was CMV-positive, and had no GVHD. Some T cells could come from the graft donor. The CDR3 reads CASSNPTGGTDTQYF. The CDR3, as DNA: TGTGCCAGCAGTAATCCTACGGGGGGCACAGATACGCAGTATTTT.